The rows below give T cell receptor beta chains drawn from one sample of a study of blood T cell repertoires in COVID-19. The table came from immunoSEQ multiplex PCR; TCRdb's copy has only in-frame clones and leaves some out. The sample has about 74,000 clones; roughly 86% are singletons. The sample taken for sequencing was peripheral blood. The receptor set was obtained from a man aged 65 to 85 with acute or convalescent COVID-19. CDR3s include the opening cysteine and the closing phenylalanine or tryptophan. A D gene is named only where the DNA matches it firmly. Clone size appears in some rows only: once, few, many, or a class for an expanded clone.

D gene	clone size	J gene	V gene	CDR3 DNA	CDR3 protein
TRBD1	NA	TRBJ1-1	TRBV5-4	TGTGCCAGCAGCCCGGGGACAGGGATGAGGACTGAAGCTTTCTTT	CASSPGTGMRTEAFF
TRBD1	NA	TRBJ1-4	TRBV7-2	TGTGCCAGCAGCTTTTTCAGGGGGCCGACTAATGAAAAACTGTTTTTT	CASSFFRGPTNEKLFF
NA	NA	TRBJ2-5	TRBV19	TGTGCCAGTAGCACCCCCAAGGGGTACCAAGAGACCCAGTACTTC	CASSTPKGYQETQYF
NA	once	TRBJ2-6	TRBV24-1	TGTGCCACCAGTAACATCGACGTCCTGACTTTC	CATSNIDVLTF
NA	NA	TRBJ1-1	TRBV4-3	TGCGCCAGCAGCCAAGATTTGGGGCCAACAAGGATGAAGGACACTGAAGCTTTCTTT	CASSQDLGPTRMKDTEAFF
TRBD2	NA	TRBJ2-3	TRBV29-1	TGCAGCGTTGGGGGGCTAGCGGGAGAAACAGATACGCAGTATTTT	CSVGGLAGETDTQYF
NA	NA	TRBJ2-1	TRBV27	TGTGCCAGCAGTTTAGCAGGGACAATGCAGTTCTTC	CASSLAGTMQFF
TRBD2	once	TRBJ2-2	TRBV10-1	TGCGCCAGCAGCCCGGGACTAGCGGGAGGGAAGGGCACCGGGGAGCTGTTTTTT	CASSPGLAGGKGTGELFF
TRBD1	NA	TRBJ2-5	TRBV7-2	TGTGCCAGCAGCTCCCAAGACAGGGGGTATCGGGAGACCCAGTACTTC	CASSSQDRGYRETQYF
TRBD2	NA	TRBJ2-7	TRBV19	TGTGCCAGTAGTATGGGGGGGGTTTCCTACGAGCAGTACTTC	CASSMGGVSYEQYF
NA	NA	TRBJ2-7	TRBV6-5	TGTGCCAGTAGCGGATCCTCCTACGAGCAGTACTTC	CASSGSSYEQYF
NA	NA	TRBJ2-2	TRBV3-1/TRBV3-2	TGTGCCAGCAGCCATCCTGACAGACTCGGCACCGGGGAGCTGTTTTTT	CASSHPDRLGTGELFF
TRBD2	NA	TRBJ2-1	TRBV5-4	TGTGCCAGCAGCTGGGGGACTAGCGGGAGGGCCCCCGGGGGTGAGCAGTTCTTC	CASSWGTSGRAPGGEQFF
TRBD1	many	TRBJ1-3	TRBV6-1	TGTGCCAGCAGTGACCAGACAGGGGCGAACACCATATATTTT	CASSDQTGANTIYF
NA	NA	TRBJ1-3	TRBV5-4	TGTGCCACGAAGGGGCCTGAGTTCGGAAACACCATATATTTT	CATKGPEFGNTIYF
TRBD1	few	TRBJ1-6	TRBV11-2	TGTGCCAGCAGCTCTGGGACAGGTCGAACCCTCCACTTT	CASSSGTGRTLHF
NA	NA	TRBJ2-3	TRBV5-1	TGCGCCAGCAGCTGGACCCCAGGGGCAGCAGATACGCAGTATTTT	CASSWTPGAADTQYF
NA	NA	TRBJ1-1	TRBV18	TGTGCCAGCTCAACTGGCACTGAAGCTTTCTTT	CASSTGTEAFF
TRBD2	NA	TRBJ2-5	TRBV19	TGTGCCAGCAACATGGGGGGGATCCAAGAGACCCAGTACTTC	CASNMGGIQETQYF
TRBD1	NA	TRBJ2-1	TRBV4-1	TGCGCCAGCAGCTTGGGACAGGGGGCCCGGGATGAGCAGTTCTTC	CASSLGQGARDEQFF
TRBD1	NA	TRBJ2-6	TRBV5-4	TGTGCCAGCAGCGCAAAGGGGGCCGGGGCCAACGTCCTGACTTTC	CASSAKGAGANVLTF
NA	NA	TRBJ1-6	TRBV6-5	TGTGCCAGCAGGCGGGGGAGGGATTCACCCCTCCACTTT	CASRRGRDSPLHF
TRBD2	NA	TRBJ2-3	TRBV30	TGTGCCTGGAGTGCCCTAGGGAGTAGCGGGGCAGATACGCAGTATTTT	CAWSALGSSGADTQYF
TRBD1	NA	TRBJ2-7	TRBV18	TGTGCCAGCTCCACGCTACAGGGGGAGGCCGAGCAGTACTTC	CASSTLQGEAEQYF
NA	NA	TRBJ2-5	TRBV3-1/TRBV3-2	TGTGCCAGCAGCCAAGATACACTAGCTCTGGCCCAGTACTTC	CASSQDTLALAQYF
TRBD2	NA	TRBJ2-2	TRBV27	TGTGCCAGCAGGGGTCACGCGGGGGGACACCGGGAGCTGTTTTTT	CASRGHAGGHRELFF
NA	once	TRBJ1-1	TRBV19	TGTGCCAGTAGTATAGGAGGGCCCGCTGAAGCTTTCTTT	CASSIGGPAEAFF
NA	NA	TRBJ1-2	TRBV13	TGTGCCAGCAGCTTAAGACTGCTTAACTATGGCTACACCTTC	CASSLRLLNYGYTF
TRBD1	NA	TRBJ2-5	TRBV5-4	TGTGCCAGCAGCCCCGGGACAGACCAAGAGACCCAGTACTTC	CASSPGTDQETQYF
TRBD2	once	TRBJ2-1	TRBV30	TGTGCCTGGAGACGCGGGAGCTCCTACAATGAGCAGTTCTTC	CAWRRGSSYNEQFF
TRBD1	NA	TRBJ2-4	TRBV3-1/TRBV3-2	TGTGCCAGCAGCAACAGGGACAGGGGGAACATTCAGTACTTC	CASSNRDRGNIQYF
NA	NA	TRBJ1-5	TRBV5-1	TGCGCCAGCAGCTTGGCGGCAGGGGATCAGCCCCAGCATTTT	CASSLAAGDQPQHF
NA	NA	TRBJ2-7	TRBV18	TGTGCCAGCTCACCGAAGAGCTCCTACGAGCAGTACTTC	CASSPKSSYEQYF
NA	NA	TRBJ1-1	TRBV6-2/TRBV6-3	TGTGCCAGCGGCCGGGACATTGGAGCTTTCTTT	CASGRDIGAFF
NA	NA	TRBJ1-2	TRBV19	TGTGCCAGTAGTATAGAGGACAGCTATGGCTACACCTTC	CASSIEDSYGYTF
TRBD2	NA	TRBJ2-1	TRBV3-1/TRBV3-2	TGTGCCAGCAGCCATACCTTTAGCGGGAGGTACAATGAGCAGTTCTTC	CASSHTFSGRYNEQFF
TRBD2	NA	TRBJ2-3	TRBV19	TGTGCCACCCGACTAGCGGGAACAGATACGCAGTATTTT	CATRLAGTDTQYF
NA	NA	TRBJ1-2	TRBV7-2	TGTGCCAGCAGCATCAACAGGGTAGGGGGTGTAGGCTACACCTTC	CASSINRVGGVGYTF
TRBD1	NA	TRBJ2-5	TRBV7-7	TGTGCTAGCAGCTCACAGACAGGGACCGGGACCCAGTACTTC	CASSSQTGTGTQYF
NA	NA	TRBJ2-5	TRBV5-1	TGCGCCAGCAGCTTGATTAGCGATCGAGAGACCCAGTACTTC	CASSLISDRETQYF
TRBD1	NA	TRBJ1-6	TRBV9	TGTGCCAGCAGCGCCGGACAGGGTGGAAATTCACCCCTCCACTTT	CASSAGQGGNSPLHF
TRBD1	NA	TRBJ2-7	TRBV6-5	TGTGCCAGCAGCCGGACAGGGGGCGCGTACGAGCAGTACTTC	CASSRTGGAYEQYF
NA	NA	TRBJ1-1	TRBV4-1	TGCGCCAGCAGCCAAGATCGGGTAGGCGGTGAAGCTTTCTTT	CASSQDRVGGEAFF
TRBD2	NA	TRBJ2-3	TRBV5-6	TGTGCCAGCAGCTTTCGGACTAGCGGGGGACCTAATACGCAGTATTTT	CASSFRTSGGPNTQYF
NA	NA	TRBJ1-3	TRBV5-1	TGCGCCAGCACCTCGGACGGGAGCTCTGGAAACACCATATATTTT	CASTSDGSSGNTIYF
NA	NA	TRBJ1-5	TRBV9	TGTGCCAGCAGCGTAGAGGGGAATAGCAATCAGCCCCAGCATTTT	CASSVEGNSNQPQHF
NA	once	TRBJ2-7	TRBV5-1	TGCGCCAGCAGCTACGACAGGATCCACTACGAGCAATACTTC	CASSYDRIHYEQYF
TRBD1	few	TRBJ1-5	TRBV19	TGTGCCAGTAAACCTTCTTTCCGGGACAGGGGTGAGAATCAGCCCCAGCATTTT	CASKPSFRDRGENQPQHF
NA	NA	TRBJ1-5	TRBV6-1	TGTGCCAGCAGTGAGACAGACAATCAGCCCCAGCATTTT	CASSETDNQPQHF
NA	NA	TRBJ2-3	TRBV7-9	TGTGCCAGCAGCTTAGCATTCAACGACAGAAACACAGATACGCAGTATTTT	CASSLAFNDRNTDTQYF
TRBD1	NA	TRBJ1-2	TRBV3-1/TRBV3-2	TGTGCCAGCAGCCAAGGGGACAGGGAGCACACCTTC	CASSQGDREHTF